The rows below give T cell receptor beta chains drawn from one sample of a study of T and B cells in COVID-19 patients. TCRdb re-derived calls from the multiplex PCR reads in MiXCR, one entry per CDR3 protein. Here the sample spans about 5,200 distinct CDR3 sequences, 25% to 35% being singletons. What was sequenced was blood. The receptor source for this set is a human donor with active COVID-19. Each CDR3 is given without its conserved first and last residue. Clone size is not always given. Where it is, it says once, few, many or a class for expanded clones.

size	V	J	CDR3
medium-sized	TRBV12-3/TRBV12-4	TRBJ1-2	ASTLGQGTGYT
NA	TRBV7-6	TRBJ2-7	ASSLSPSSYEQY
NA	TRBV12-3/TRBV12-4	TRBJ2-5	ASSLTLPETQY
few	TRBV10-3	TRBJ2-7	AISFGTSSYEQY
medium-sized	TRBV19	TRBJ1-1	ASTTDRMNTEAF
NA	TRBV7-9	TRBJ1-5	ASSLSRGGGPQH
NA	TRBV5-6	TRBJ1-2	ASSSGGPPGGYT
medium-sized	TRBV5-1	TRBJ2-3	ASSPGLAGVGNTQY
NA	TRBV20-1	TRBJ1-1	SAPGTGATEAF
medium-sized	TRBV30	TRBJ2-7	AWSRRGRGRYEQY
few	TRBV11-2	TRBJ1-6	ASSRYPGQGGNSPLH
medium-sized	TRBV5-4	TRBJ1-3	ASSADGTGNTIY
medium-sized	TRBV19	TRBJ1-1	ASSLASSPTEAF
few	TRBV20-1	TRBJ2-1	SARGRVFPNEQF
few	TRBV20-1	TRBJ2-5	SARKEGGSQETQY
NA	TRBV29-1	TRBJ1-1	SVSASRNTEAF
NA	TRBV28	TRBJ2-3	ASSWASERDTQY
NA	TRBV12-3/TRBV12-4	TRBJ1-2	ASSLGGGRNYGYT
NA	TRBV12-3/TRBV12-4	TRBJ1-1	ASTLGRGMNTEAF
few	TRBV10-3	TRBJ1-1	AISGRTGGDTEAF
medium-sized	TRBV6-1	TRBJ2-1	ATGPTMDEQF
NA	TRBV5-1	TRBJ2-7	ASSIDRFSYEQY
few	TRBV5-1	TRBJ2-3	ASSLELAGIADTQY
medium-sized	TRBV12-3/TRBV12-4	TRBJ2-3	ASSYGGGRDTQY
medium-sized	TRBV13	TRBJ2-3	ASHTADTQY
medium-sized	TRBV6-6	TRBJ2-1	ASSYSPGGRGNEQF
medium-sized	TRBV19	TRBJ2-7	ASSSGPSFSYEQY
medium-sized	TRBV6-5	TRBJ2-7	ASSYSDNSYEQY
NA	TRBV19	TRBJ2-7	ASSDPGQGSYEQY
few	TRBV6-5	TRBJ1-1	ASSEKGAGFEAF
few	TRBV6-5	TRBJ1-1	ASSYSGRLNTEAF
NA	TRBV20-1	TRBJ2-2	SAPDRRNTGELF
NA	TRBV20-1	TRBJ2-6	SARDGAGANVLT
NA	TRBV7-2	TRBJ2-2	ASSSPGDTGELF
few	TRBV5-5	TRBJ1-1	ASSLDGGGTEAF
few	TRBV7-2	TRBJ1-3	ASSPALRSSGNTIY
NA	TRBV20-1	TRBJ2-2	SARDLGGTANTGELF
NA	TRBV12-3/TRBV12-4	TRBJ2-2	ASSLVGSSLF
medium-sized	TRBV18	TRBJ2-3	ASSPRPRDTQY
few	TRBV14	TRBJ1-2	ASSQDPGSYGYT
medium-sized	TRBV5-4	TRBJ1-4	ASSLDRAEKLF
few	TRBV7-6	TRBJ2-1	ASSPGREQF
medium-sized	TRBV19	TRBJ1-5	ASRSKTETGIVRNQPQH
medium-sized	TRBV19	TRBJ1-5	ASSAQKEVQPQH
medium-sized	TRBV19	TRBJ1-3	ASSIGLRSSGNTIY
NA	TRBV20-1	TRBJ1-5	SASRGTGGNQPQH